These T cell receptor beta chains were read from a single sample in a study of T cells in Graves' hyperthyroidism and ophthalmopathy. TCRdb re-derived calls from the multiplex PCR reads in MiXCR, one entry per CDR3 protein. The sample consists of 490,000 or so distinct CDR3 sequences, approximately 48% of them appearing once. Sequencing input: peripheral blood or thyroid tissue (not recorded which). The receptor source for this set is an adult woman with Graves' disease, either hyperthyroidism or ophthalmopathy (not recorded which). The CDR3 runs from the conserved cysteine through the conserved F or W. D genes are given only for firm matches.

D | J | V | length | CDR3
NA | TRBJ2-1 | TRBV19 | 13 | CASSIDWGIGQFF
NA | TRBJ1-6 | TRBV11-2 | 17 | CASSLTGFSSYNSPLHF
NA | TRBJ2-7 | TRBV5-6 | 15 | CASSSGWGSSYEQYF
TRBD2 | TRBJ2-4 | TRBV7-2 | 12 | CASSLAAGVQYF
NA | TRBJ2-5 | TRBV9 | 14 | CASSFSGQWGTQYF
NA | TRBJ1-5 | TRBV12-3/TRBV12-4 | 14 | CASNKDRTDQPQHF
NA | TRBJ1-4 | TRBV2 | 14 | CASSESRGDEKLFF
TRBD1 | TRBJ1-2 | TRBV10-1 | 14 | CASSAGTGSYGYTF
NA | TRBJ2-2 | TRBV7-2 | 12 | CASSLVVGELFF
TRBD1 | TRBJ1-5 | TRBV29-1 | 14 | CSVQTGGGNQPQHF
NA | TRBJ1-2 | TRBV10-3 | 14 | CAISEGRYDYGYTF
TRBD1 | TRBJ2-5 | TRBV5-4 | 14 | CASSATGTGETQYF
TRBD2 | TRBJ2-7 | TRBV10-3 | 16 | CAISEGFGTSGYGQYF
NA | TRBJ1-5 | TRBV20-1 | 16 | CSAKRTSGRALGTQHF
NA | TRBJ1-1 | TRBV5-1 | 15 | CASSPQAEAPLGAFF
NA | TRBJ2-2 | TRBV29-1 | 15 | CSVEIGSWNTGELFF
NA | TRBJ1-3 | TRBV7-9 | 13 | CASSAQSGNTIYF
NA | TRBJ1-2 | TRBV7-9 | 13 | CASSLDGGIGYTF
NA | TRBJ1-2 | TRBV5-1 | 13 | CASSLGSNYGYTF
NA | TRBJ1-2 | TRBV29-1 | 13 | CSVRTASNYGYTF
NA | TRBJ1-5 | TRBV20-1 | 13 | CSARNGGNQPQHF
TRBD2 | TRBJ2-5 | TRBV25-1 | 16 | CASSARAGGDRETQYF
TRBD2 | TRBJ2-7 | TRBV28 | 14 | CASSRLAGPGEQYF
TRBD2 | TRBJ2-5 | TRBV20-1 | 18 | CSARDGRLAGFIQETQYF
NA | TRBJ2-2 | TRBV24-1 | 15 | CARAGRAGGTGELFF
TRBD1 | TRBJ2-7 | TRBV7-9 | 17 | CASSVVGTGTGFYEQYF
NA | TRBJ2-1 | TRBV29-1 | 13 | CSVVNSAYNEQFF
TRBD1 | TRBJ1-5 | TRBV5-1 | 15 | CASSPWTGDNQPQHF
NA | TRBJ1-1 | TRBV5-1 | 16 | CASSFGGLRVNTEAFF
NA | TRBJ2-7 | TRBV14 | 14 | CASSSGTRYYEQYF
NA | TRBJ1-1 | TRBV5-1 | 16 | CASSFLEAGVGTEAFF
NA | TRBJ1-5 | TRBV20-1 | 12 | CSATQVNQPQHF
NA | TRBJ2-7 | TRBV6-1 | 13 | CASSEAHAYEQYF
NA | TRBJ1-5 | TRBV20-1 | 14 | CSARVGAEYQPQHF
TRBD1 | TRBJ2-3 | TRBV2 | 15 | CASSGQGAHTDTQYF
NA | TRBJ1-1 | TRBV7-9 | 10 | CASSLAEAFF
NA | TRBJ1-3 | TRBV5-8 | 12 | CASSFPGNTIYF
NA | TRBJ1-2 | TRBV7-9 | 17 | CASSTSPVEAANYGYTF
NA | TRBJ1-5 | TRBV20-1 | 13 | CSARQDNLQPQHF
TRBD1 | TRBJ1-2 | TRBV10-2 | 13 | CASSGRDSYGYTF
TRBD1 | TRBJ1-1 | TRBV20-1 | 13 | CSAGTGMNTEAFF
NA | TRBJ1-6 | TRBV20-1 | 16 | CSARATRARGDSPLHF
NA | TRBJ2-6 | TRBV4-2 | 17 | CASSQDHQGSGANVLTF
TRBD2 | TRBJ2-6 | TRBV5-1 | 15 | CASSLETSGAYVLTF
TRBD2 | TRBJ2-6 | TRBV10-3 | 19 | CAISESVSGRSSGANVLTF
NA | TRBJ2-2 | TRBV7-9 | 15 | CASSYGGGDTGELFF
NA | TRBJ1-6 | TRBV10-3 | 15 | CAISEGGAANSPLHF
NA | TRBJ1-2 | TRBV19 | 15 | CASSSPGPGNYGYTF
NA | TRBJ1-6 | TRBV20-1 | 15 | CSARDRRGDNSPLHF
NA | TRBJ2-5 | TRBV15 | 12 | CATSRDALMQYF
NA | TRBJ1-2 | TRBV7-2 | 14 | CASSPQMGLYGYTF
NA | TRBJ2-7 | TRBV7-6 | 11 | CASAIDYEQYF
TRBD2 | TRBJ2-5 | TRBV7-3 | 15 | CASSAGGRAWETQYF
TRBD1 | TRBJ1-2 | TRBV6-1 | 13 | CASISAGGVGYTF
NA | TRBJ1-3 | TRBV10-3 | 14 | CAIIPANSGNTIYF
NA | TRBJ2-7 | TRBV25-1 | 20 | CDSSIYLCSVEGGSSYEQYF
NA | TRBJ1-1 | TRBV25-1 | 12 | CASSERGPAAFF
NA | TRBJ2-7 | TRBV5-4 | 13 | CASSLQGFYEQYF
NA | TRBJ1-4 | TRBV7-2 | 14 | CASSPQVRNEKLFF
NA | TRBJ1-5 | TRBV15 | 12 | CATSREHQPQHF